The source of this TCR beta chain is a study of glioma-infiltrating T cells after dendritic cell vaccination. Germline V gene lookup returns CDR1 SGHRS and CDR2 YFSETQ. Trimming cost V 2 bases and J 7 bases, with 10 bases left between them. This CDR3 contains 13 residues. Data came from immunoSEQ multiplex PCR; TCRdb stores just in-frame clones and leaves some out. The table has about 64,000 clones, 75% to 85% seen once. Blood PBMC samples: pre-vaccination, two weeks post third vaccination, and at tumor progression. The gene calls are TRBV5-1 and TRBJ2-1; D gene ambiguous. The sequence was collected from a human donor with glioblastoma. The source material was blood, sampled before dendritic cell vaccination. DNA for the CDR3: TGCGCCAGCAGCTTACGTGTCGGGAATGAGCAGTTCTTC. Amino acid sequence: CASSLRVGNEQFF.